The following is a T cell receptor beta chain sequence with its context. Its antigen is still unknown. The CDR3 extends over 16 amino acids. V was cut by 2 bases and J by 2 bases, with 13 bases left in between. Germline CDR1 reads MNHNS; CDR2 reads SASEGT. This sample is drawn from a study of cytomegalovirus exposure and HLA in healthy donors. Notes on the study in general: In a later analysis, at a false discovery rate of 0.05, 15,000 to 20,000 TCR beta sequences matched HLA alleles. High sensitivity and specificity were reportedly achieved when the classifier diagnosed cytomegalovirus status.

The PCR made use of 60 Vbeta and 13 Jbeta primers. The data were produced by immunoSEQ multiplex PCR, yet TCRdb's version contains in-frame clones alone and is incomplete. The table records about 150,000 clones, around 79% of them present only once. This chain links TRBV6-1 with TRBJ1-5; D perhaps matches TRBD1 (6 bases). Sequenced sample: PBMCs. This TCR came from a man aged 25-45 years in good health and CMV-seropositive. The CDR3 sequence is CASSEFRGARNQPQHF. The DNA of the CDR3 is TGTGCCAGCAGTGAATTCAGGGGAGCCCGCAATCAGCCCCAGCATTTT.